The clone carrying this T cell receptor (beta chain) was observed a handful of times. It was with a sample-barcoded 5' primer and a J-beta primer mix that a second PCR of roughly 7 to 12 cycles was run. From the 5' RACE reads, TCRdb called clonotypes with MiXCR, one entry per CDR3 protein. Of 1.2 million to 1.5 million distinct CDR3 sequences detected, 59% appear once; the ten largest clones hold roughly 6.3%. This record comes from a study of blood T cells in healthy people across ages. V trimming: 6 bases; J trimming: 6 bases; junction bases outside the gene matches: 15. CDR3 length: 16 amino acids. Germline V gene sequence: CDR1 MDHEN, CDR2 SYDVKM.

The V call is TRBV28, the J call TRBJ2-7; 9 bases match TRBD2. Input material: blood. The TCR comes from a man between 18 and 35 years old in good health. This CDR3 is CASSYRRPLAGSEQYF. The CDR3 DNA sequence: TGTGCCAGCAGCTACCGAAGGCCCCTAGCGGGGAGCGAGCAGTACTTC. The full variable domain, completed using reference TRBV28 and TRBJ2-7, is DVKVTQSSRYLVKRTGEKVFLECVQDMDHENMFWYRQDPGLGLRLIYFSYDVKMKEKGDIPEGYSVSREKKERFSLILESASTNQTSMYLCASSYRRPLAGSEQYFGPGTRLTVT.